This T cell receptor beta chain came from a study of breast tumors, draining lymph nodes, adjacent tissues (dated by TCRdb to 2016 to 2018). Study-wide context: The study compared TCR beta repertoires across tumor, adjacent nontumor tissue and axillary lymph nodes from breast cancer patients. In human breast cancer, the study set out to evaluate how tumor, surrounding tissue and draining lymph node repertoires relate to one another and whether T cells may move between these sites. On the study overall, not on this receptor specifically: Tumor T-cell repertoires showed less diversity than lymph node repertoires and more diversity than nontumor tissue repertoires, and tumor T-cell repertoires showed preferential V and J gene usage. The similarity between tumor and nontumor tissue repertoires was significantly greater in luminal-like breast cancer than in basal-like breast cancer. The conclusion that tumor T cells originate in lymph nodes was framed as consistent with a hypothesis rather than directly demonstrated. A scenario in which most tumor T cells derive from the lymph node and then expand within tumor tissue was judged to be consistent with the data.

Concerning this clonotype itself: Its antigen remains unidentified. It may be a read error: a sequence one base away is much more abundant.

Sequenced using an Illumina HiSeq 2000. Multiplex PCR amplification was used to generate the TCR beta chain libraries. High-throughput sequencing was used to analyze the amplified TCR beta chain products. The public sequencing data were trimmed at Q25 with fastp and processed into clonotypes with MiXCR by TCRdb, which kept only in-frame beta chains. Every distinct CDR3 protein forms one entry, paired with its most common genes and DNA. For this sample there are around 43,000 distinct CDR3 sequences; under 25% appear just once. The ten largest clones represent 8% of the sample. Specimen: breast tumor tissue. This receptor was obtained from a female donor with breast cancer. Some clones in this sample may be carry-over from other donors' samples.

The CDR3 reads as follows: CASSLGGFDGGGTGELFF. The sequenced DNA is TGTGCCAGCAGCTTAGGGGGCTTTGACGGGGGAGGAACCGGGGAGCTGTTTTTT. This chain is built from TRBV7-6 and TRBJ2-2, and possibly TRBD2, on 6 matching bases. The CDR3 sequence holds 18 residues, the cysteine and phenylalanine included. Only the CDR3 DNA stays, 54 bases, in frame from base 1. As encoded in the germline V gene, CDR1 is SGHVS while CDR2 is FNYEAQ. V sheds 1 base and J sheds 5 bases, leaving 20 bases between their ends. Beyond the CDR3, the reference TRBV7-6 and TRBJ2-2 genes provide the residues; the full variable domain reads: GAGVSQSPRYKVTKRGQDVALRCDPISGHVSLYWYRQALGQGPEFLTYFNYEAQQDKSGLPNDRFSAERPEGSISTLTIQRTEQRDSAMYRCASSLGGFDGGGTGELFFGEGSRLTVL.